One and the same sample provided the 24 T cell receptor beta chains below, sequenced in a study of cytomegalovirus exposure and HLA in healthy donors. A multiplex PCR was run with 60 Vbeta primers and 13 Jbeta primers. Profiled with immunoSEQ multiplex PCR; TCRdb holds only in-frame clones, not every one. Here the sample spans around 180,000 clones, over 75% being singletons. The specimen was PBMCs. The receptors come from a man aged 18-30 years in good health and CMV-seronegative.

The chain links TRBV5-6 to TRBJ1-2; D perhaps matches TRBD1 (6 bases). This CDR3 has 13 residues. Germline V gene data show CDR1 as SGHDT and CDR2 as YYEEEE. Trimming cost V 4 bases and J 2 bases, with 9 bases left between them. CDR3 residues: CASSPTGNYGYTF. Here the CDR3 DNA reads TGTGCCAGCAGCCCTACAGGGAACTATGGCTACACCTTC.

The chain combines TRBV11-3 with TRBJ2-5, with 7 bases matching TRBD1. Germline values: CDR1 SGHNT, CDR2 YENEEA. J gave up 1 base and V 3 bases, and 8 bases lay outside the gene matches. The CDR3 is 16 amino acids. The DNA of the CDR3 is TGTGCCAGCAGCTTGCGACCACAGGGGTCCCAAGAGACCCAGTACTTC. Amino acid sequence: CASSLRPQGSQETQYF.

The rearrangement links TRBV19 to TRBJ1-2; D ambiguous. Germline assignment: CDR1 LNHDA and CDR2 SQIVND (reference sequence). The CDR3 totals 13 residues. Trimming cost V 4 bases and J 5 bases, with 11 bases left between them. In nucleotides, the CDR3 is TGTGCCAGTAGTACGAACTCGCGGTATGGCTACACCTTC. This codes for CASSTNSRYGYTF.

The V call is TRBV27, the J call TRBJ2-5; 8 nucleotides line up with TRBD1. The J call may be faulty, since TRBJ2-7 better matches the DNA end. Germline V gives CDR1 MNHEY, CDR2 SMNVEV (reference sequence). The CDR3 is made up of 15 amino acids. The CDR3 DNA is TGTGCCAGCAGTTTATCTAGACAGGGGTCCTACGAGCAGTACTTC. It yields the protein CASSLSRQGSYEQYF.

The chain has TRBV11-2 and TRBJ2-5, with D hard to call. The CDR3 is made up of 16 amino acids. The V gene lost 3 bases and the J gene lost 1 base, with 15 bases spanning the gap. CDR1 and CDR2 from the germline V gene are SGHAT and FQNNGV. The CDR3 here is CASSFGLTPPQETQYF. In DNA form, the CDR3 reads TGTGCCAGCAGCTTTGGCCTGACACCTCCCCAAGAGACCCAGTACTTC.

V and J are TRBV7-6 and TRBJ2-5; TRBD1 aligns across 9 bases. The CDR3 extends over 15 amino acids. The germline V gene has CDR1 SGHVS and CDR2 FNYEAQ. The V and J ends lost 5 bases and 4 bases, in that order; junction bases with no gene match: 8. DNA of the CDR3: TGTGCCAGCAGCCCCGGGACAGGGCGGTTAGAGACCCAGTACTTC. Protein sequence: CASSPGTGRLETQYF.

The chain has TRBV5-1 and TRBJ2-7, with a weak D call TRBD1 (5 bases). The ends were cut back, 4 bases at V and 4 bases at J, with 18 bases in the middle. Germline CDR1 is SGHRS and CDR2 is YFSETQ. CDR3 size: 15 residues. The chain's CDR3 is CASSADSLIPYEQYF. The CDR3 DNA follows: TGCGCCAGCAGCGCCGACAGCCTGATCCCGTACGAGCAGTACTTC.

The V and J genes are TRBV5-6 and TRBJ1-5, with D possibly being TRBD1 (5 bases). This CDR3 contains 17 residues. V lost 4 bases, J lost 1 base, and 18 bases lay in between. CDR1 SGHDT and CDR2 YYEEEE come from the germline V gene. CDR3 nucleotides: TGTGCCAGCAGCCTTAACCGGGGGTTTGAAAGCAATCAGCCCCAGCATTTT. Protein product: CASSLNRGFESNQPQHF. The variable domain in full, with the rest retrieved from reference TRBV5-6 and TRBJ1-5, is DAGVTQSPTHLIKTRGQQVTLRCSPKSGHDTVSWYQQALGQGPQFIFQYYEEEERQRGNFPDRFSGHQFPNYSSELNVNALLLGDSALYLCASSLNRGFESNQPQHFGDGTRLSIL.

For the CDR3, the DNA is TGTGCCAGCAGCTTCGACAGGCAAAGCAATCAGCCCCAGCATTTT. This sequence encodes CASSFDRQSNQPQHF. The V call is TRBV2, the J call TRBJ1-5; possibly TRBD1 for D (6 bases). CDR3 size: 15 residues. The V end lost 6 bases, the J end lost 1 base, and 13 bases lay between the germline ends. Germline lookup yields CDR1 SNHLY and CDR2 FYNNEI.

V gene TRBV19 combines with J gene TRBJ2-7; a possible D gene is TRBD2 (6 bases). V shed 5 bases and J shed 3 bases, with 11 bases lying between them. Looked up from germline, CDR1 is LNHDA and CDR2 is SQIVND (reference sequence). The CDR3 contains 13 residues. The CDR3 protein is CASSSPGDYEQYF. Written as DNA, the CDR3 is TGTGCCAGTAGTTCCCCGGGGGACTACGAGCAGTACTTC. The whole variable domain, filled in from reference TRBV19 and TRBJ2-7, reads DGGITQSPKYLFRKEGQNVTLSCEQNLNHDAMYWYRQDPGQGLRLIYYSQIVNDFQKGDIAEGYSVSREKKESFPLTVTSAQKNPTAFYLCASSSPGDYEQYFGPGTRLTVT.

V is TRBV6-5 and J is TRBJ2-1, with D tentatively TRBD2 (6 bases). Germline lookup yields CDR1 MNHEY and CDR2 SVGAGI. CDR3 length equals 15 residues. V was cut by 2 bases and J by 0 bases, with 8 bases left in between. The CDR3 DNA is TGTGCCAGCAGTTACGGGACTCCCTCCTACAATGAGCAGTTCTTC. The encoded protein is CASSYGTPSYNEQFF.

This clone came up a few times. V and J are TRBV19 and TRBJ2-7; D uncertain. Germline lookup yields CDR1 LNHDA and CDR2 SQIVND (reference sequence). The V end was cut by 6 bases, the J end by 2 bases, with 17 bases between. CDR3 size: 15 residues. CDR3 region: CASSDTSLPPYEQYF. The CDR3 DNA reads TGTGCCAGTAGCGACACTTCGTTGCCCCCCTACGAGCAGTACTTC.

The rearrangement uses TRBV6-5 and TRBJ1-2, with D perhaps TRBD1 (5 bases). V dropped 5 bases and J dropped 3 bases, with 10 bases sitting between them. CDR3 length: 13 residues. Germline lookup yields CDR1 MNHEY and CDR2 SVGAGI. This chain's CDR3 is CASSTGEYYGYTF. Here the CDR3 DNA reads TGTGCCAGCAGTACGGGGGAATACTATGGCTACACCTTC.

V usage is TRBV18 and J usage is TRBJ2-7; perhaps TRBD1 as D (6 bases). V lost 3 bases, J lost 3 bases, and 9 bases lay in between. The CDR3 is 13 amino acids. Germline V gene lookup returns CDR1 KGHSH and CDR2 LQKENI. The CDR3 DNA reads TGTGCCAGCTCACCTGACAGGTTCTACGAGCAGTACTTC. It translates to CASSPDRFYEQYF. Full variable domain (outside the CDR3, taken from reference TRBV18 and TRBJ2-7): NAGVMQNPRHLVRRRGQEARLRCSPMKGHSHVYWYRQLPEEGLKFMVYLQKENIIDESGMPKERFSAEFPKEGPSILRIQQVVRGDSAAYFCASSPDRFYEQYFGPGTRLTVT.

J is TRBJ2-7 and V is TRBV2; TRBD1 might be the D (5 bases). In germline, CDR1 is SNHLY, CDR2 FYNNEI. Trimming removed 1 base from V and 6 bases from J, with 13 bases in between. The CDR3 runs 14 residues. The CDR3 is CASSEGKGRTEQYF. CDR3 sequence (DNA): TGTGCCAGCAGTGAAGGGAAGGGGCGAACCGAGCAGTACTTC.

The chain employs TRBV6-5 and TRBJ2-2; D perhaps matches TRBD2 (7 bases). Trimming shortened V by 6 bases and J by 8 bases, and 19 bases separated the two germline ends. The CDR3 has 15 amino acids. CDR1 is MNHEY and CDR2 is SVGAGI in the germline V gene. CDR3 DNA sequence: TGTGCCAGCAGGCCCAGGGGAGGGTCAAAGGGGGAGCTGTTTTTT. Residues: CASRPRGGSKGELFF.

This clone occurred a few times. The rearrangement links TRBV7-2 to TRBJ2-5; 7 nucleotides align to TRBD2. Looked up from germline, CDR1 is SGHTA and CDR2 is FQGNSA. The junction had 6 bases not matched to a gene; V was cut back by 0 bases and J by 5 bases. The CDR3 extends over 15 amino acids. This CDR3 is CASSLAGLVGETQYF. CDR3 nucleotides: TGTGCCAGCAGCTTAGCCGGACTAGTTGGGGAGACCCAGTACTTC.

This rearrangement joins TRBV18 to TRBJ2-1; D gene unclear. The CDR3 covers 13 residues. Per germline, CDR1 KGHSH and CDR2 LQKENI. Trimming pared 2 bases from V and 7 bases from J, leaving 9 bases between. As DNA, the CDR3 is TGTGCCAGCTCACCAGAAGCGTCAAATGAGCAGTTCTTC. Encoded protein: CASSPEASNEQFF.

The genes are TRBV12-1 and TRBJ2-3; the table calls TRBD2, which could not be checked here. TRBV12-1 is given as a pseudogene. This CDR3 is 16 amino acids long. The CDR3 is CASSFVPAGNPDTQYF. The CDR3 DNA reads as TGTGCCAGCAGCTTTGTCCCAGCGGGAAACCCAGATACGCAGTATTTT.

The chain uses TRBV18 and TRBJ2-2; D not resolved. The CDR3 is 13 residues long. Per germline, CDR1 KGHSH and CDR2 LQKENI. Between the trimmed V and J ends, which lost 3 bases and 3 bases, there was a span of 5 bases. The CDR3 here is CASSPEYTGELFF. CDR3 nucleotides: TGTGCCAGCTCACCGGAGTACACCGGGGAGCTGTTTTTT.

This clone was observed a few times. The rearrangement uses TRBV5-4 and TRBJ2-7; 9 nucleotides agree with TRBD2. The V segment lost 5 bases and the J segment 5 bases; nucleotides outside the gene matches: 17. Germline V gene lookup returns CDR1 SGHNT and CDR2 YYREEE (reference sequence). The CDR3 is made up of 17 amino acids. The CDR3, as DNA: TGTGCCAGCAGTCTGGACGGACTAGCGAAAAGGAGAAACGAGCAGTACTTC. Translating gives CASSLDGLAKRRNEQYF. Full variable domain (remainder filled in from reference TRBV5-4 and TRBJ2-7): ETGVTQSPTHLIKTRGQQVTLRCSSQSGHNTVSWYQQALGQGPQFIFQYYREEENGRGNFPPRFSGLQFPNYSSELNVNALELDDSALYLCASSLDGLAKRRNEQYFGPGTRLTVT.

The chain links TRBV30 to TRBJ2-7; tentatively, D is TRBD2 (6 bases). This CDR3 spans 13 amino acids. Trimming stripped 1 base from V and 7 bases from J, with 14 bases between. Per germline, CDR1 GTSNPN and CDR2 SVGIG (reference sequence). The CDR3 DNA is TGTGCCTGGAGTGGCGGAACCCGGGGGGAGCAGTACTTC. Translating it yields CAWSGGTRGEQYF.

This clone was detected once. This sequence joins TRBV4-3 and TRBJ1-4, with TRBD1 identical over 9 bases. The CDR3 totals 19 residues. Per germline, CDR1 LGHNA and CDR2 YSLEER. V dropped 1 base and J dropped 4; count of bases not matched to a gene: 13. CDR3 sequence: CASSQGLGGQGSVNEKLFF. In DNA form, the CDR3 reads TGCGCCAGCAGCCAAGGGCTGGGGGGACAGGGAAGCGTTAATGAAAAACTGTTTTTT.

This chain uses TRBV27 with TRBJ2-7, with D possibly being TRBD1 (5 bases). CDR1 is MNHEY and CDR2 is SMNVEV in the germline V gene (reference sequence). The CDR3 length is 14 residues. V lost 8 bases, J lost 2 bases, and 16 bases lay in between. The CDR3 DNA follows: TGTGCCAGCTGGCGGCAGGGTCCACCCTACGAGCAGTACTTC. Encoded protein: CASWRQGPPYEQYF.